This T cell receptor beta chain was obtained from a study of blood T cell repertoires in COVID-19. At the level of the study: The samples span acute and convalescent COVID-19 from the United States, Italy and Spain. The analysed material was cDNA or gDNA that came from T cells, B-cell-depleted T cells, or PBMCs.

In the original workflow: Reference gene primer amplification gave estimated nucleated cell counts. Profiling relied on immunoSEQ multiplex PCR, and the TCRdb table lists in-frame clones only, not all of them. V and J calls and clone size are given by that table; D and trimming were obtained from the DNA. The data show about 220,000 clones, roughly 80% seen once. Germline values: CDR1 SNHLY, CDR2 FYNNEI. CDR3 size: 16 residues. A note on this clone: The junction departs from germline at one end; a sequencing error may be responsible.

The chain has TRBV2 and TRBJ2-5; 9 bases map to TRBD2. The sequence was collected from an older woman with acute or convalescent COVID-19. Sequenced: peripheral blood. For the CDR3, the DNA is TGTGCCTGCAGTGGCTGGGGCGGGGGGGCCCGGGAGACCCAGTACTTC. It specifies CACSGWGGGARETQYF.